The 14 T cell receptor beta chains reported below all come from one sample, sequenced in a study of blood T cell repertoires in COVID-19. Only in-frame clones appear in the TCRdb table, and some are missing; sequencing was by immunoSEQ multiplex PCR. Seen here are 90,000 or so clones, 65% to 90% observed once, and the top ten hold about 3.8%. The sequenced sample was peripheral blood. The source is a man between 60 and 75 years old with acute or convalescent COVID-19.

The rearrangement uses TRBV19 and TRBJ2-3; TRBD2 matches at 8 bases. CDR3 size: 13 residues. The J segment lost 6 bases and the V segment lost 5 bases, leaving 4 bases of the junction unmatched. Germline V gives CDR1 LNHDA, CDR2 SQIVND (reference sequence). CDR3 region: CASSPGTRDTQYF. Written as DNA, the CDR3 is TGTGCCAGTAGTCCCGGGACTAGGGATACGCAGTATTTT.

This clone has only a few counts. CDR3 loop: CASSLGQGYEQYF. CDR3 bases: TGTGCCAGCAGCTTGGGACAGGGATACGAGCAGTACTTC. The V and J genes are TRBV6-6 and TRBJ2-7; 9 nucleotides agree with TRBD1. V gave up 6 bases and J gave up 4 bases; unmatched junction bases: 4. Germline-derived CDR1 and CDR2 are MNHNY and SVGAGI (reference sequence). The length of the CDR3 is 13 residues.

V usage is TRBV2 and J usage is TRBJ1-2; 8 positions match TRBD1. V lost 6 bases to trimming and J lost 7 bases; unmatched junction nucleotides: 10. CDR1 and CDR2 from the germline V gene are SNHLY and FYNNEI. The CDR3 has 14 amino acids. CDR3 amino acids: CASRPPGQAAGYTF. The CDR3 DNA is TGTGCCAGCAGACCCCCGGGACAGGCTGCTGGCTACACCTTC.

This sequence joins TRBV13 and TRBJ1-1, with D possibly TRBD1 on 6 matching bases. Trimming removed 2 bases from V and 1 base from J, with 17 bases in between. This CDR3 has 17 amino acids. Looked up from germline, CDR1 is PRHDT and CDR2 is FYEKMQ (reference sequence). The CDR3 sequence is CASSLPYKGGANTEAFF. The CDR3 bases are TGTGCCAGCAGCTTACCTTACAAGGGGGGGGCGAACACTGAAGCTTTCTTT.

V is TRBV14 and J is TRBJ2-5, with D perhaps TRBD2 (6 bases). The CDR3 contains 14 residues. The germline CDR1 and CDR2 sequences are SGHDN and FVKESK. Trimming removed 6 bases at V and 5 bases at J, with 16 bases between. The CDR3 nucleotides read TGTGCCAGCAGAGAATCCGGGAGTTACGAGACCCAGTACTTC. Encoded protein: CASRESGSYETQYF.

In regard to this clone: The junction departs from the called germline gene at one end, perhaps through a read error. This chain connects TRBV6-5 to TRBJ2-2; TRBD2 might be the D (6 bases). The CDR3 covers 15 residues. The germline CDR1 and CDR2 sequences are MNHEY and SVGAGI. The CDR3 here is CASSIGTPKTGELFF. For the CDR3, the DNA is TGTGCCAGCAGTATCGGGACTCCGAAAACCGGGGAGCTGTTTTTT.

The genes are TRBV7-2 and TRBJ2-7; the match to TRBD2 covers 9 bases. V trimming: 5 bases; J trimming: 4 bases; junction bases outside the gene matches: 9. CDR3 size: 15 residues. Germline lookup yields CDR1 SGHTA and CDR2 FQGNSA. The CDR3 bases are TGTGCCAGCAGCCCGGCCGGGACTAGCTCTTACGAGCAGTACTTC. The encoded protein is CASSPAGTSSYEQYF.

This clone showed up just once. The chain combines TRBV30 with TRBJ2-1; D not certain. The germline V gene has CDR1 GTSNPN and CDR2 SVGIG (reference sequence). The CDR3 length is 12 residues. V lost 4 bases to trimming and J lost 7 bases, with 11 bases between them. DNA of the CDR3: TGTGCCTGGACAAAAAACGGTAATGAGCAGTTCTTC. Amino acids: CAWTKNGNEQFF.

V and J are TRBV18 and TRBJ1-5; 8 bases map to TRBD1. Losses at the gene ends were 3 bases for V and 2 bases for J; bases not matched to a gene: 3. CDR1 and CDR2 (germline): KGHSH, LQKENI. The CDR3 covers 15 residues. The DNA for the CDR3 is TGTGCCAGCTCACCCTCGGGACAGGGCAATCAGCCCCAGCATTTT. This gives the protein CASSPSGQGNQPQHF.

V usage is TRBV3-1 (or the pseudogene TRBV3-2) and J usage is TRBJ2-2; 14 bases agree with TRBD2. Germline CDR1 is LGHDT and CDR2 is YNNKEL (reference sequence). There are 18 residues in the CDR3. After removal of 1 base from V and 0 bases from J, the junction contained 1 base not matched to a gene. The CDR3 nucleotides read TGTGCCAGCAGCCAAGGGACTAGCGGGGGGACGAACACCGGGGAGCTGTTTTTT. Residues: CASSQGTSGGTNTGELFF.

J is TRBJ1-2 and V is TRBV12-3 or TRBV12-4, with D unclear. With 6 bases removed from V and 4 bases from J, the gap between germline ends came to 12 bases. This CDR3 is 13 amino acids long. DNA of the CDR3: TGTGCCAGCAGCTCCACAGATTTCTATGGCTACACCTTC. This codes for CASSSTDFYGYTF.

The rearrangement links TRBV5-1 to TRBJ2-7; 10 bases fit TRBD2. After removal of 5 bases from V and 5 bases from J, the junction contained 4 bases not matched to a gene. The CDR3 contains 13 residues. CDR1 SGHRS and CDR2 YFSETQ come from the germline V gene. The CDR3: CASRSTSGDEQYF. The CDR3 DNA follows: TGCGCCAGCAGATCAACTAGCGGGGACGAGCAGTACTTC.

The chain combines TRBV15 with TRBJ1-1, with D tentatively TRBD1 (6 bases). The CDR3 has 14 residues. Trimming removed 7 bases at V and 0 bases at J, with 12 bases between. Germline V gene data show CDR1 as LNHNV and CDR2 as YYDKDF (reference sequence). The CDR3 DNA follows: TGTGCCACCACCCCGGACAGAATGAACACTGAAGCTTTCTTT. Translation gives CATTPDRMNTEAFF.

The chain couples TRBV30 to TRBJ1-1; D is ambiguous. The germline V gene encodes CDR1 GTSNPN and CDR2 SVGIG (reference sequence). The CDR3 sequence is 11 residues long. Trimming took 2 bases from V and 3 from J, leaving 4 bases between them. In DNA, the CDR3 is TGTGCCTGGAGTCGGGACACTGAAGCTTTCTTT. It specifies CAWSRDTEAFF.